Listed here is a single T cell receptor beta chain. V was clipped by 2 bases and J by 12 bases, with 7 bases between them. The CDR3 runs to 10 residues. The germline CDR1 and CDR2 sequences are DFQATT and SNEGSKA (reference sequence). These data come from a study of blood T cell repertoires in COVID-19. TCRdb's table, derived via immunoSEQ multiplex PCR, lists solely in-frame clones and lacks some. The profile shows some 460,000 clones, 75% to 90% of them singletons. This clonotype was obtained from a woman younger than 45 with acute or convalescent COVID-19. The V and J genes are TRBV20-1 and TRBJ1-4, with D tentatively TRBD1 (5 bases). Sequenced: peripheral blood. In DNA, the CDR3 is TGCAGTGCTAGATCGGGGGAACTGTTTTTT. Protein sequence: CSARSGELFF.